Described below is a single T cell receptor (beta chain) sequence and its context. The junction does not match germline at one end; this may be a read error. This specimen belongs to a study of blood T cell repertoires in COVID-19. The overall study: Sources were T cells, B-cell-depleted T cells, or PBMCs; the material itself was cDNA or gDNA.

The CDR3 has 11 amino acids. CDR1 SEHNR and CDR2 FQNEAQ come from the germline V gene (reference sequence). Under the authors' procedure: Amplification from reference gene primers served as the basis for estimated nucleated cell counts. This table comes from immunoSEQ multiplex PCR, and its TCRdb copy is limited to in-frame clones, with some not included. V and J calls and clone size are copied from that table; D and trimming were computed from the DNA. The repertoire holds 400,000 to 500,000 clones, roughly 90% seen once, with 1.5% to 2% in the top ten. The source is a woman in her 40s who had recovered from COVID-19. The chain has TRBV7-9 and TRBJ1-1, with D uncertain. The material sequenced was PBMCs or T cells enriched from blood (not recorded which). CDR3 in DNA: TGTGCCAGCAGCGTAGCCCCCGCGGCTTTCTTT. Its translation is CASSVAPAAFF. Full variable domain (outside the CDR3, taken from reference TRBV7-9 and TRBJ1-1): DTGVSQNPRHKITKRGQNVTFRCDPISEHNRLYWYRQTLGQGPEFLTYFQNEAQLEKSRLLSDRFSAERPKGSFSTLEIQRTEQGDSAMYLCASSVAPAAFFGQGTRLTVV.